This TCR beta chain was observed in a study of blood T cell repertoires in COVID-19. Study in general: Italy, Spain and the United States were the sources of the convalescent and acute COVID-19 samples. PBMCs, B-cell-depleted T cells, or T cells provided the cDNA or gDNA that made up the material.

The authors' processing: Reference gene primer amplification yielded estimated nucleated cell counts. TCRdb keeps only in-frame clones here, not all; method: immunoSEQ multiplex PCR. For V, J and clone size, that table is used; D and trimming come from the DNA. Here the sample spans tens of thousands of clones, approximately 88% being singletons. Sequencing was performed on peripheral blood. The source is a man aged 45-60 years with active COVID-19.

CDR3 in DNA: TGTGCCAGCTCACCGGGACAGGATGGCTACACCTTC. Amino acids: CASSPGQDGYTF. The V gene is TRBV18, the J gene TRBJ1-2; 8 bases are shared with TRBD1. V lost 3 bases to trimming and J lost 6 bases; unmatched junction nucleotides: 0. The CDR3 contains 12 residues. Germline V lookup: CDR1 KGHSH, CDR2 LQKENI.